The source of this T cell receptor beta chain is a study of cytomegalovirus exposure and HLA in healthy donors. PCR amplification relied on 60 Vbeta primers (plus 13 Jbeta primers). Generated by immunoSEQ multiplex PCR, the TCRdb table keeps only in-frame clones and is missing some. Of approximately 210,000 clones in the sample, about four fifths are singletons; the top ten hold 6%. This CDR3 has 14 residues. The germline V gene encodes CDR1 LNHDA and CDR2 SQIVND (reference sequence). The V end lost 7 bases, the J end lost 6 bases, and 18 bases lay between the germline ends. This sequence joins TRBV19 and TRBJ1-1, with D perhaps matching TRBD1 (6 bases). Sequencing was done on a sample of PBMCs. This receptor was taken from a man aged 40-55 years in good health and CMV-seropositive. DNA of the CDR3: TGTGCCAGTAACCCGATTCGGGGGGCGGCTGAAGCTTTCTTT. This encodes CASNPIRGAAEAFF.